A single sample gave rise to the 15 T cell receptor beta chains below, sequenced in a study of T cell changes during pregnancy in multiple sclerosis. Clones were read by immunoSEQ multiplex PCR, and TCRdb kept only the in-frame ones, dropping some. The table lists tens of thousands of clones, about 93% of them singletons, with about 0.45% in the top ten. The sequencing used CD4+ T cells from peripheral blood mononuclear cells, collected in the second trimester of pregnancy. These receptors came from a female donor with multiple sclerosis, enrolled in a pregnancy study.

This chain's CDR3 is CASSRAGQGVIYGYTF. The CDR3 DNA reads TGCGCCAGCAGCCGAGCGGGACAGGGGGTCATCTATGGCTACACCTTC. The genes are TRBV4-3 and TRBJ1-2; 11 bases are a match to TRBD1. J lost 4 bases, V lost 4 bases, and 8 bases had no gene match. Germline CDR1 LGHNA, CDR2 YSLEER. CDR3 length: 16 amino acids.

As regards this clone: Other nucleotide sequences in the sample specify the same CDR3. V gene TRBV5-4 combines with J gene TRBJ1-4, with D possibly TRBD1 on 6 matching bases. Germline loops: CDR1 SGHNT, CDR2 YYREEE (reference sequence). The CDR3 is made up of 14 amino acids. V shed 2 bases and J shed 4 bases, with 9 bases lying between them. The DNA for the CDR3 is TGTGCCAGCAGCTTACAGGGTCTTAATGAAAAACTGTTTTTT. It codes for CASSLQGLNEKLFF.

This chain joins TRBV5-1 and TRBJ1-2; TRBD1 might be the D (6 bases). The CDR3 is 15 amino acids. Germline CDR1 reads SGHRS; CDR2 reads YFSETQ. V lost 0 bases and J 4 bases, leaving 13 bases between the germline ends. CDR3 sequence reads: CASSLDRVGVYGYTF. Here the CDR3 DNA reads TGCGCCAGCAGCTTGGACAGGGTTGGAGTCTATGGCTACACCTTC.

The chain combines TRBV4-3 with TRBJ1-1, with TRBD1 identical over 7 bases. This CDR3 has 16 amino acids. Germline lookup yields CDR1 LGHNA and CDR2 YSLEER. The junction had 9 bases not matched to a gene; V was cut back by 3 bases and J by 2 bases. The CDR3 here is CASSQGTVLSNTEAFF. The DNA of the CDR3 is TGCGCCAGCAGCCAGGGGACAGTCCTTTCTAACACTGAAGCTTTCTTT.

The V gene is TRBV7-8, the J gene TRBJ1-5, with D possibly matching TRBD1 (5 bases). V was shortened by 7 bases and J by 3 bases, with 22 bases between the two germline ends. The V gene's germline CDR1 is SGHVS and CDR2 FQNEAQ. This CDR3 contains 17 residues. The CDR3 region is CASNNAPNWGVNQPQHF. The CDR3 coding sequence is TGTGCCAGCAATAATGCCCCAAATTGGGGGGTCAATCAGCCCCAGCATTTT. The entire variable domain, with the rest obtained from reference TRBV7-8 and TRBJ1-5, is as follows: GAGVSQSPRYKVAKRGQDVALRCDPISGHVSLFWYQQALGQGPEFLTYFQNEAQLDKSGLPSDRFFAERPEGSVSTLKIQRTQQEDSAVYLCASNNAPNWGVNQPQHFGDGTRLSIL.

The chain carries TRBV13 and TRBJ2-7; 10 bases fit TRBD2. J gave up 3 bases and V 3 bases, and 5 bases lay outside the gene matches. This CDR3 has 15 residues. From germline, CDR1 is PRHDT and CDR2 FYEKMQ (reference sequence). CDR3 sequence: CASSLGTSDLYEQYF. The CDR3 nucleotides read TGTGCCAGCAGCTTGGGGACTAGCGACCTCTACGAGCAGTACTTC.

This chain connects TRBV29-1 to TRBJ2-3; a possible D gene is TRBD1 (5 bases). The V gene's germline CDR1 is SQVTM and CDR2 ANQGSEA. V lost 3 bases, J lost 5 bases, and 12 bases lay in between. The CDR3 extends over 13 amino acids. CDR3 in DNA: TGCAGCGTTGATAGGCAGGGTAAAGATACGCAGTATTTT. The encoded protein is CSVDRQGKDTQYF.

The chain uses TRBV19 and TRBJ2-2; 13 bases line up with TRBD2. Germline V gene data show CDR1 as LNHDA and CDR2 as SQIVND (reference sequence). V dropped 5 bases and J dropped 0; count of bases not matched to a gene: 18. CDR3 size: 22 residues. CDR3 residues: CASSLTRKTSGGGQTNTGELFF. The CDR3, as DNA: TGTGCCAGTAGTCTTACACGGAAAACTAGCGGGGGGGGCCAAACGAACACCGGGGAGCTGTTTTTT. Full variable domain (outside the CDR3, taken from reference TRBV19 and TRBJ2-2): DGGITQSPKYLFRKEGQNVTLSCEQNLNHDAMYWYRQDPGQGLRLIYYSQIVNDFQKGDIAEGYSVSREKKESFPLTVTSAQKNPTAFYLCASSLTRKTSGGGQTNTGELFFGEGSRLTVL.

The chain carries TRBV5-6 and TRBJ2-7; TRBD1 agrees at 8 bases. Germline V lookup: CDR1 SGHDT, CDR2 YYEEEE. CDR3 size: 16 residues. Trimming at V came to 4 bases and at J to 3 bases, leaving 12 bases not matched to a gene. CDR3 DNA sequence: TGTGCCAGCAGCACGCCGGGACAGGCTACCCACTACGAGCAGTACTTC. Its protein product is CASSTPGQATHYEQYF.

The chain joins TRBV5-4 to TRBJ2-5; no clear D. CDR1 is SGHNT, CDR2 YYREEE, per germline (reference sequence). The V gene lost 4 bases and the J gene lost 5 bases, with 9 bases spanning the gap. The CDR3 extends over 12 amino acids. CDR3: CASSADWETQYF. For the CDR3, the DNA is TGTGCCAGCAGCGCTGACTGGGAGACCCAGTACTTC.

This rearrangement joins TRBV5-1 to TRBJ1-2, with 7 bases aligning to TRBD1. This CDR3 has 13 amino acids. The V gene end was trimmed by 5 bases and the J gene end by 3 bases; junction bases not matched to a gene: 4. Germline V gene lookup returns CDR1 SGHRS and CDR2 YFSETQ. CDR3 amino acids: CASRVDRDYGYTF. The CDR3 nucleotides read TGCGCCAGCAGGGTCGACAGGGACTATGGCTACACCTTC.

The gene calls are TRBV4-3 and TRBJ2-3; 7 bases are a match to TRBD2. Unmatched junction bases numbered 6, after V lost 0 bases and J lost 6 bases. The CDR3 runs 15 residues. Germline-derived CDR1 and CDR2 are LGHNA and YSLEER. CDR3 amino acids: CASSQDRTSADTQYF. DNA for the CDR3: TGCGCCAGCAGCCAAGATCGAACTAGCGCCGATACGCAGTATTTT.

The chain uses TRBV11-2 and TRBJ1-5; D unclear. Trimming removed 1 base at V and 5 bases at J, with 12 bases between. CDR1 and CDR2 from the germline V gene are SGHAT and FQNNGV. This CDR3 region has 15 residues. The CDR3: CASSLGFGGDQPQHF. In DNA form, the CDR3 reads TGTGCCAGCAGCTTAGGTTTCGGCGGAGATCAGCCCCAGCATTTT.

V and J are TRBV25-1 and TRBJ2-1; D is possibly TRBD2 (5 bases). Deletions cut 3 bases from V and 1 base from J, with 13 bases between. Germline CDR1 and CDR2: MGHDK and SYGVNS. The CDR3 consists of 16 residues. CDR3 residues: CASSDLDWESYNEQFF. The CDR3 DNA reads as TGTGCCAGCAGTGATTTGGACTGGGAATCCTACAATGAGCAGTTCTTC.

The CDR3 DNA reads as TGTGCCAGCAGCTTAGTGGACAGTGCAAATTCACCCCTCCACTTT. Translation gives CASSLVDSANSPLHF. V usage is TRBV7-9 and J usage is TRBJ1-6, with D maybe TRBD1 (6 bases). This CDR3 is built from 15 residues. CDR1 is SEHNR and CDR2 is FQNEAQ in the germline V gene (reference sequence). The ends were cut back, 1 base at V and 7 bases at J, with 11 bases in the middle.